This TCR beta chain is drawn from a study of T cell responses to AZD1222 COVID-19 vaccine. The CDR3 length is 14 residues. The J segment lost 4 bases and the V segment lost 9 bases, leaving 10 bases of the junction unmatched. Germline CDR1 and CDR2: KGHSH and LQKENI. Measured with immunoSEQ multiplex PCR; TCRdb has only the in-frame clones, and not every one. The sample holds fewer than 150,000 clones, approximately 90% seen once. On this clone: Its cognate antigen is unknown.

The analysis combined second doses at about 4 or about 12 weeks. Study-level results: Vaccine-associated CD4 TCRs ranged over spike, dominating at 160-218 and 743-854. The study found Spike-specific TCR breadth and depth rose after two AZD1222 doses.

Source: peripheral blood, taken 28 days after the second AZD1222 dose. The rearrangement joins TRBV18 to TRBJ2-7, with 9 bases identical to TRBD2. This clonotype was obtained from an adult who received the AZD1222 COVID-19 vaccine. CDR3 in amino acids: CASAEDSGGYEQYF. The CDR3 DNA reads TGTGCCAGTGCGGAGGATAGCGGGGGATACGAGCAGTACTTC. Full variable domain (rest looked up from reference TRBV18 and TRBJ2-7): NAGVMQNPRHLVRRRGQEARLRCSPMKGHSHVYWYRQLPEEGLKFMVYLQKENIIDESGMPKERFSAEFPKEGPSILRIQQVVRGDSAAYFCASAEDSGGYEQYFGPGTRLTVT.